This T cell receptor (beta chain) was found in a study of cytomegalovirus exposure and HLA in healthy donors. The study ran its PCR with 60 Vbeta and 13 Jbeta primers. Generated by immunoSEQ multiplex PCR, the TCRdb table keeps only in-frame clones and is missing some. The repertoire holds 95,000 to 100,000 clones, with roughly four fifths as singletons. Whole-study findings and limits: Some TCR beta chains (more than 150 of them) were listed as cytomegalovirus-associated. Common viral pathogens seemed, in a later analysis, to connect with several of the most significant clusters. Later on, analysis showed that most CMV-associated TCR beta chains appeared to be HLA-restricted. In a later analysis, a missense DCLRE1C variant was linked to TCR beta V- and J-gene trimming.

Deletions cut 5 bases from V and 3 bases from J, with 12 bases between. CDR3 length: 14 amino acids. The V gene's germline CDR1 is MDHEN and CDR2 SYDVKM. A note on this clone: Its antigen is undetermined.

Sequencing input: PBMCs. The V and J genes are TRBV28 and TRBJ2-3; D may be TRBD1 (6 bases). The clonotype was recovered from a female donor in good health and CMV-seronegative. CDR3 sequence (DNA): TGTGCCAGCAGTACGGGACACACAACAGATACGCAGTATTTT. Protein product: CASSTGHTTDTQYF. The full variable domain, with the rest looked up from reference TRBV28 and TRBJ2-3, is DVKVTQSSRYLVKRTGEKVFLECVQDMDHENMFWYRQDPGLGLRLIYFSYDVKMKEKGDIPEGYSVSREKKERFSLILESASTNQTSMYLCASSTGHTTDTQYFGPGTRLTVL.